The 8 T cell receptor beta chains given below trace back to one sample, sequenced in a study of CD8 T cells in ankylosing spondylitis. TCRdb called the 5' RACE reads again in MiXCR, with one record for every CDR3 protein. Altogether some 130,000 distinct CDR3 sequences are present, roughly 8.4% being singletons, with the ten largest covering under 7.5%. Sample: synovial fluid, either unsorted or a sorted T cell fraction (not recorded which). The source is a male donor with ankylosing spondylitis.

This clonotype was counted a few times. V is TRBV7-3 and J is TRBJ1-1; TRBD1 might be the D (6 bases). There are 14 residues in the CDR3. V was clipped by 1 base and J by 6 bases, with 12 bases between them. Germline loops: CDR1 SGHTA, CDR2 FQGTGA. The chain's CDR3 is CASSLRGGIAEAFF. The DNA of the CDR3 is TGTGCCAGCAGCTTAAGAGGGGGGATCGCTGAAGCTTTCTTT. Full variable domain (remainder filled in from reference TRBV7-3 and TRBJ1-1): GAGVSQTPSNKVTEKGKYVELRCDPISGHTALYWYRQSLGQGPEFLIYFQGTGAADDSGLPNDRFFAVRPEGSVSTLKIQRTERGDSAVYLCASSLRGGIAEAFFGQGTRLTVV.

The genes are TRBV15 and TRBJ2-3, with 9 bases that match TRBD2. Germline-derived CDR1 and CDR2 are LNHNV and YYDKDF (reference sequence). This CDR3 is built from 20 residues. After removal of 0 bases from V and 3 bases from J, the junction contained 16 bases not matched to a gene. The CDR3 DNA is TGTGCCACCAGCAGAGATTTAGTCGGTGGAGCGGGGGGACGAACAGATACGCAGTATTTT. Its protein is CATSRDLVGGAGGRTDTQYF.

The table lists this clonotype with many counts. The V call is TRBV7-2, the J call TRBJ1-5; D is perhaps TRBD1 (5 bases). The V and J ends lost 5 bases and 5 bases respectively, with 10 bases between them. Germline lookup yields CDR1 SGHTA and CDR2 FQGNSA. The CDR3 is made up of 13 amino acids. The DNA of the CDR3 is TGTGCCAGCAGCCCGACGGGGGATCAGCCCCAGCATTTT. Translated, it gives CASSPTGDQPQHF.

The table lists this clonotype with a few counts. This chain connects TRBV20-1 to TRBJ2-7; D is ambiguous. The CDR3 sequence is 14 residues long. The germline V gene has CDR1 DFQATT and CDR2 SNEGSKA (reference sequence). The V and J ends lost 2 bases and 4 bases respectively, with 15 bases between them. CDR3 protein: CSARRPEPPYEQYF. The CDR3 coding sequence is TGCAGTGCTAGAAGGCCGGAACCCCCGTACGAGCAGTACTTC.

The table lists this clonotype with a few counts. The chain links TRBV2 to TRBJ2-7; D is possibly TRBD2 (6 bases). V dropped 4 bases and J dropped 7 bases, with 14 bases sitting between them. The CDR3 length is 13 residues. Germline lookup yields CDR1 SNHLY and CDR2 FYNNEI. The CDR3 DNA reads as TGTGCCAGCAGTGGGGAAAGGGCGGGGGAGCAGTACTTC. The encoded protein is CASSGERAGEQYF.

This clonotype was seen a handful of times. The rearrangement uses TRBV6-1 and TRBJ1-2; D remains unclear. CDR1 is MNHNS and CDR2 is SASEGT in the germline V gene. The CDR3 is 13 residues long. Trimming pared 2 bases from V and 7 bases from J, leaving 11 bases between. This CDR3 is CASSELRSSGYTF. CDR3 nucleotides: TGTGCCAGCAGTGAATTGCGTTCCTCTGGCTACACCTTC.

This clonotype was observed many times. V usage is TRBV2 and J usage is TRBJ1-2; D not resolved. Germline CDR1 reads SNHLY; CDR2 reads FYNNEI. The CDR3 totals 13 residues. Trimming took off 7 bases at V and 6 bases at J, with 15 bases between the two ends. The CDR3 is CASTGRVRDGYTF. The CDR3, as DNA: TGTGCCAGCACCGGGAGGGTCCGGGATGGCTACACCTTC.

This clonotype was counted ten times or more. This chain connects TRBV20-1 to TRBJ1-2; D uncertain. This CDR3 has 13 amino acids. In germline, CDR1 is DFQATT, CDR2 SNEGSKA (reference sequence). Trimming pared 5 bases from V and 3 bases from J, leaving 13 bases between. The CDR3 DNA sequence: TGCAGTGCTCCCCCCCAGAATTACTATGGCTACACCTTC. This sequence encodes CSAPPQNYYGYTF.